The next 22 T cell receptor beta chains were all read from a single sample in a study of tumor-infiltrating lymphocytes in primary liver carcinoma. The roughly 18-34 mg bulk tissue piece was not sorted before simultaneous RNA and DNA extraction. cDNA specific to TCR beta was made from about 550 ng of total RNA, with a constant-region primer employed for priming. Libraries for TCR beta were built through three nested multiplex PCR rounds, which together made up a slightly modified ARM-PCR procedure. A C-beta reverse primer was combined with TRBV1-TRBV30 forward primers in the first two PCR rounds, and each round had approximately 9 cycles. TCRdb re-derived calls from the multiplex PCR reads in MiXCR, one entry per CDR3 protein. Here the sample spans tens of thousands of distinct CDR3 sequences, 65% to 80% being singletons. The sample consisted of liver tumor tissue from sampling region 1. The subset: tumor region T1, superior pole. Source of these receptors: a man aged 35-49 years with primary liver carcinoma and hepatitis B virus infection.

Turning to this clonotype: This may be a read error, as it is one base from a much larger clone. Since no conserved phenylalanine or tryptophan closes the CDR3, a read error is the likely cause. This sequence joins TRBV28 and TRBJ2-1; 7 bases map to TRBD1. This CDR3 has 15 amino acids. The V and J ends lost 2 bases and 8 bases, in that order; junction bases with no gene match: 9. Germline V gene lookup returns CDR1 MDHEN and CDR2 SYDVKM. For the CDR3, the DNA is TGTGCCAGCAGTTTAACAACCAACAGGGGCCATGAGCAGTTCTTA. Translation gives CASSLTTNRGHEQFL.

Only a few counts were recorded for this clonotype. This sequence may be a read error, since a much larger clone differs from it by one base. The conserved phenylalanine or tryptophan is not found at the CDR3 terminus, so this likely reflects a read error. V gene TRBV6-1 combines with J gene TRBJ2-7; the D is unclear. The CDR3 runs 10 residues. Between the trimmed V and J ends, which lost 5 bases and 4 bases, there was a span of 3 bases. The germline V gene has CDR1 MNHNS and CDR2 SASEGT. CDR3 amino acids: CASSRYEQYL. The CDR3 region has the DNA TGTGCCAGCAGTCGTTACGAGCAGTACCTC.

Details on this clonotype: A much larger clone lies one base from this, so it may be a read error. The J gene is TRBJ2-1, the V gene TRBV5-1; D gene uncertain. In germline, CDR1 is SGHRS, CDR2 YFSETQ. The CDR3 is made up of 13 amino acids. Trimming stripped 0 bases from V and 4 bases from J, with 5 bases between. CDR3: CASSLGSYNEQFF. CDR3 in DNA: TGCGCCAGCAGCTTGGGGAGTTACAATGAGCAGTTCTTC.

The V gene is TRBV29-1, the J gene TRBJ2-1, with 9 positions matching TRBD1. Germline trimming cut 7 bases from V and 7 bases from J; bases unmatched to any gene: 11. This CDR3 spans 14 amino acids. Germline V lookup: CDR1 SQVTM, CDR2 ANQGSEA. CDR3 in DNA: TGCAGCGGATTGCCGGGACAGGGTGGAAATGAGCAGTTCTTC. The encoded protein is CSGLPGQGGNEQFF.

This clonotype turned up a few times. The CDR3, as DNA: TGTGCCAGCAGTTCCCTCAGCGGGAGGGCCGGTTTGCGGGGGAGTAGATCCTACAATGAGCAGTTCTTC. This sequence encodes CASSSLSGRAGLRGSRSYNEQFF. This sequence joins TRBV28 and TRBJ2-1; 10 bases agree with TRBD2. Germline lookup yields CDR1 MDHEN and CDR2 SYDVKM. The CDR3 is made up of 23 amino acids. V was pared by 4 bases and J by 1 base, with 25 bases of the junction left unmatched.

As concerns this clonotype: A read error may be the cause here, since a much bigger clone is one base away. The V and J genes are TRBV7-8 and TRBJ2-7; 10 bases align to TRBD2. Germline V gene sequence: CDR1 SGHVS, CDR2 FQNEAQ. This CDR3 is 18 amino acids long. The CDR3 reads CASSPNRTSGGPSNEQYF. The CDR3 coding sequence is TGTGCCAGCAGCCCAAATAGGACTAGCGGTGGGCCCTCCAACGAGCAGTACTTC.

Worth noting for this clonotype: One end of the junction does not line up with germline, which may come from a read error. The genes are TRBV11-1 and TRBJ2-7, with a tentative D call TRBD1 (6 bases). Germline CDR1 is SGHAT and CDR2 is FQDESV (reference sequence). CDR3 length: 15 amino acids. DNA for the CDR3: TGTGCCATCAGCTCCCGGGACACAGTATCCTACGAGCAGTACTTC. It encodes CAISSRDTVSYEQYF.

Comments on this clonotype: One end of the junction varies from germline; a read error may be responsible. The genes are TRBV4-2 and TRBJ2-2, with a tentative D call TRBD2 (5 bases). Germline CDR1 LGHNA, CDR2 YNFKEQ. This CDR3 has 14 residues. CDR3 sequence reads: CASSQGGSTGEPFF. For the CDR3, the DNA is TGTGCCAGCAGCCAAGGAGGGAGCACCGGGGAGCCGTTTTTT.

As concerns this clonotype: A read error may be the cause here, since a much bigger clone is one base away. V is TRBV2 and J is TRBJ2-1, with D uncertain. Germline V gene sequence: CDR1 SNHLY, CDR2 FYNNEI. CDR3 length equals 12 residues. The CDR3 DNA reads TGTACCAGCCAAGAGTCCTACAATGAGCAGTTCTTC. This encodes CTSQESYNEQFF. Filled out from reference TRBV2 and TRBJ2-1, the complete variable domain reads EPEVTQTPSHQVTQMGQEVILRCVPISNHLYFYWYRQILGQKVEFLVSFYNNEISEKSEIFDDQFSVERPDGSNFTLKIRSTKLEDSAMYFCTSQESYNEQFFGPGTRLTVL.

The V gene is TRBV11-2, the J gene TRBJ2-3; TRBD2 aligns across 9 bases. V was clipped by 5 bases and J by 8 bases; unmatched bases: 14. The germline gives CDR1 SGHAT, CDR2 FQNNGV. CDR3 length: 16 amino acids. The CDR3: CASSPPTSGGKGTQYF. The CDR3 DNA is TGTGCCAGCAGCCCCCCGACTAGCGGCGGCAAAGGTACGCAGTATTTT.

In this sample, this clonotype turned up once. One junction end disagrees with the germline gene, perhaps due to a read error. The chain is built from TRBV10-3 and TRBJ1-1, with 7 bases that match TRBD1. Per the germline V gene, CDR1 is ENHRY and CDR2 is SYGVKD. This CDR3 spans 14 amino acids. CDR3 nucleotide sequence: TGTGTCATCAGTGGTGACAGGGCGAACATTGAAGCTTTCTTT. Its translation: CVISGDRANIEAFF.

Concerning this clonotype: A much more abundant neighbour one base away suggests this may be a read error. No conserved phenylalanine or tryptophan is present at the end of the CDR3, so a read error is the likely explanation. The chain uses TRBV6-4 and TRBJ2-1, with D unresolved. The CDR3 sequence is 13 residues long. The ends were cut back, 0 bases at V and 5 bases at J, with 5 bases in the middle. Germline values: CDR1 MRHNA, CDR2 SNTAGT. This chain's CDR3 is CASSDSEHNEQFL. The DNA for the CDR3 is TGTGCCAGCAGTGACTCGGAGCACAATGAGCAGTTCCTC.

Concerning this clonotype itself: The junction departs from germline at one end; a sequencing error may be responsible. This sequence joins TRBV6-6 and TRBJ1-1; 7 bases fit TRBD1. CDR1 MNHNY and CDR2 SVGAGI come from the germline V gene (reference sequence). CDR3 length: 13 residues. CDR3 sequence (DNA): TGTGCCAGAAGACAGGGCATGAACACTAAAGCTTTCTTT. Amino acid sequence: CARRQGMNTKAFF.

In regard to this clonotype: A read error may explain this, as a much larger clone is one base away. The rearrangement links TRBV5-1 to TRBJ2-7; 9 nucleotides line up with TRBD1. The ends lost 0 bases at V and 6 bases at J; junction bases unmatched: 7. Germline V lookup: CDR1 SGHRS, CDR2 YFSETQ. The CDR3 has 15 amino acids. The CDR3, as DNA: TGCGCCAGCAGCTTGGTGCCGGGACAGGGTCTCGAGCAGTACTTC. As protein: CASSLVPGQGLEQYF.

This clonotype was found once. The junction differs from germline at one of its ends, possibly a read error. This chain uses TRBV9 with TRBJ2-7, with 9 bases aligning to TRBD1. Germline CDR1 and CDR2: SGDLS and YYNGEE. The CDR3 runs to 14 residues. In DNA, the CDR3 is TGTGCCAGCAGCACGACGGGACAGGGTGGCGAGCAATACTTC. It codes for CASSTTGQGGEQYF.

V and J are TRBV4-2 and TRBJ2-7; TRBD1 might be the D (5 bases). The V gene lost 7 bases and the J gene lost 2 bases, with 9 bases spanning the gap. The CDR3 spans 12 residues. Germline lookup yields CDR1 LGHNA and CDR2 YNFKEQ. The CDR3 nucleotides are TGTGCCAGCACCGCGGACACCTACGAGCAGTACTTC. Protein product: CASTADTYEQYF.

Concerning this clonotype itself: A read error may explain this, as a much larger clone is one base away. This chain joins TRBV2 and TRBJ2-7; D is possibly TRBD2 (6 bases). Trimming stripped 6 bases from V and 6 bases from J, with 21 bases between. Germline V gene sequence: CDR1 SNHLY, CDR2 FYNNEI. The length of the CDR3 is 15 residues. CDR3 sequence reads: CASSPTNGSKGEQYF. The CDR3 DNA is TGTGCCAGCAGCCCTACTAACGGGAGTAAAGGCGAGCAGTACTTC.

Details on this clonotype: Its ends do not fully match the called genes, so a read error is possible. The rearrangement joins TRBV12-3 or TRBV12-4 to TRBJ1-1; TRBD1 matches 12 bases. The CDR3 contains 14 residues. The CDR3 here is CTSSRDRGRTEAFF. The CDR3 DNA sequence: TGTACCAGCAGCCGGGACAGGGGGCGCACTGAAGCTTTCTTT.

V is TRBV20-1 and J is TRBJ2-3; perhaps TRBD1 as D (6 bases). The CDR3 spans 14 residues. With 0 bases removed from V and 5 bases from J, the gap between germline ends came to 12 bases. The V gene's germline CDR1 is DFQATT and CDR2 SNEGSKA (reference sequence). CDR3 sequence reads: CSARDVGGLDTQYF. Here the CDR3 DNA reads TGCAGTGCTAGAGATGTAGGGGGATTAGATACGCAGTATTTT.

This clonotype was found once. The V call is TRBV4-2, the J call TRBJ2-7; the D gene is possibly TRBD1 (7 bases). The ends were cut back, 1 base at V and 7 bases at J, with 17 bases in the middle. Germline CDR1 and CDR2: LGHNA and YNFKEQ. The CDR3 consists of 15 residues. CDR3 nucleotides: TGTGCCAGCAGCCAAGGTAACTTCCAGGGGGGAGAGCAGTACTTC. Its protein is CASSQGNFQGGEQYF.

V usage is TRBV11-2 and J usage is TRBJ2-5; possible D gene TRBD2, 6 bases. The germline V gene has CDR1 SGHAT and CDR2 FQNNGV. V was pared by 2 bases and J by 5 bases, with 15 bases between. CDR3 size: 15 residues. Here the CDR3 reads CASSLRSGDGETQYF. The CDR3 nucleotides are TGTGCCAGCAGCTTAAGATCGGGGGACGGGGAGACCCAGTACTTC.

The sample holds one count of this clonotype. One end of the junction varies from germline; a read error may be responsible. This chain uses TRBV14 with TRBJ2-7; D is perhaps TRBD1 (5 bases). Germline V lookup: CDR1 SGHDN, CDR2 FVKESK. The CDR3 has 13 residues. The CDR3 loop is CATSQGAYYEQYF. In nucleotides, the CDR3 is TGTGCCACCAGCCAAGGGGCCTACTACGAGCAGTACTTC. Filled out from reference TRBV14 and TRBJ2-7, the complete variable domain reads EAGVTQFPSHSVIEKGQTVTLRCDPISGHDNLYWYRRVMGKEIKFLLHFVKESKQDESGMPNNRFLAERTGGTYSTLKVQPAELEDSGVYFCATSQGAYYEQYFGPGTRLTVT.